Described below is a single TCR beta chain sequence and its context. What it binds is not known. One end of the junction does not line up with germline, which may come from a read error. The data stem from a study of cytomegalovirus exposure and HLA in healthy donors. Overall study: An earlier analysis identified 100 million to 130 million unique TCR beta sequences in about 170 million T cells. From HLA-typed donors, an early data release held about 85 million unique TCRs.

The primer mix had 60 Vbeta and 13 Jbeta primers. Some clones are missing from TCRdb's copy, which holds only in-frame ones; the method was immunoSEQ multiplex PCR. This sample yields 130,000 to 150,000 clones, of which around 79% are seen a single time; approximately 6% belongs to the top ten. Germline V gene data show CDR1 as SEHNR and CDR2 as FQNEAQ (reference sequence). The CDR3 extends over 15 amino acids. General study points: TCR beta V- and J-gene trimming, according to a later analysis, was linked to a missense DCLRE1C variant.

The clonotype was recovered from a young man in good health and CMV-seropositive. Sequencing was done on a sample of PBMCs. This chain connects TRBV7-9 to TRBJ2-3; the D gene is possibly TRBD2 (5 bases). CDR3 bases: TGTGCCAGCAGCCCCGGAGGCCTGGGCACTGATACGCAGTATTTT. It is translated as CASSPGGLGTDTQYF.